Shown below are 23 T cell receptor beta chains from a single sample sequenced in a study of cytomegalovirus exposure and HLA in healthy donors. PCR used 60 Vbeta primers and 13 Jbeta primers. Some clones are missing from TCRdb's copy, which holds only in-frame ones; the method was immunoSEQ multiplex PCR. The sample has under 300,000 clones, 80% to 85% seen once. Source material: PBMCs. These TCRs come from a woman aged 55-69 years in good health and CMV-seropositive.

In this sample, this clone turned up once. The chain joins TRBV7-9 to TRBJ2-7, with TRBD1 identical over 7 bases. Germline CDR1 is SEHNR and CDR2 is FQNEAQ (reference sequence). After removal of 5 bases from V and 5 bases from J, the junction contained 9 bases not matched to a gene. The CDR3 extends over 14 amino acids. The DNA of the CDR3 is TGTGCCAGCAGCATGGGGCAGGGGGACCACGAGCAGTACTTC. It yields the protein CASSMGQGDHEQYF.

V and J are TRBV10-3 and TRBJ2-7, with D possibly TRBD1 on 6 matching bases. V was shortened by 3 bases and J by 3 bases, with 15 bases between the two germline ends. Germline CDR1 is ENHRY and CDR2 is SYGVKD. CDR3 length equals 15 residues. CDR3: CAISDSPGTNYEQYF. The CDR3 DNA reads as TGTGCCATCAGTGACTCACCCGGGACAAACTACGAGCAGTACTTC.

In this sample, this clone turned up a few times. V is TRBV28 and J is TRBJ1-3, with D possibly matching TRBD1 (5 bases). This CDR3 comprises 14 residues. Between the trimmed V and J ends, which lost 7 bases and 0 bases, there was a span of 10 bases. Germline V gene lookup returns CDR1 MDHEN and CDR2 SYDVKM. DNA for the CDR3: TGTGCCAGCATCGGGGGGATCTCTGGAAACACCATATATTTT. It yields the protein CASIGGISGNTIYF.

The V gene is TRBV6-4, the J gene TRBJ2-2; weak D call: TRBD2 (5 bases). The CDR3 runs 14 residues. V lost 8 bases to trimming and J lost 4 bases, with 14 bases between them. CDR1 and CDR2 (germline): MRHNA, SNTAGT. This CDR3 is CASAKIGSTGELFF. As DNA, the CDR3 is TGTGCCAGCGCAAAGATAGGGAGCACCGGGGAGCTGTTTTTT.

The chain joins TRBV5-4 to TRBJ2-3, with TRBD2 identical over 7 bases. Germline assignment: CDR1 SGHNT and CDR2 YYREEE (reference sequence). The length of the CDR3 is 17 residues. After removal of 0 bases from V and 0 bases from J, the junction contained 7 bases not matched to a gene. The CDR3 reads CASSLVGGGRSTDTQYF. CDR3 sequence (DNA): TGTGCCAGCAGCTTGGTAGGCGGGGGACGCAGCACAGATACGCAGTATTTT.

V usage is TRBV6-1 and J usage is TRBJ2-2; D is uncertain. Trimming removed 8 bases from V and 1 base from J, with 11 bases in between. The germline V gene encodes CDR1 MNHNS and CDR2 SASEGT. The CDR3 sequence is 14 residues long. The CDR3 spells CASYPRRNTGELFF. CDR3 bases: TGTGCCAGCTACCCTAGACGGAACACCGGGGAGCTGTTTTTT.

CDR3: CASSQVLAGGDEQFF. The CDR3 DNA reads as TGTGCCAGCAGCCAAGTACTAGCGGGAGGCGATGAGCAGTTCTTC. V is TRBV14 and J is TRBJ2-1, with TRBD2 matching over 12 bases. The trim removed 1 base at V and 8 bases at J, leaving 3 bases unmatched. Per germline, CDR1 SGHDN and CDR2 FVKESK. This CDR3 region has 15 residues.

The chain employs TRBV10-3 and TRBJ2-1; TRBD2 matches at 8 bases. Germline values: CDR1 ENHRY, CDR2 SYGVKD. This CDR3 comprises 15 residues. V gave up 5 bases and J gave up 0 bases; unmatched junction bases: 3. The CDR3 DNA is TGTGCCATCAGTCCAAGCGGGAGCTCCTACAATGAGCAGTTCTTC. This gives the protein CAISPSGSSYNEQFF.

The gene calls are TRBV11-3 and TRBJ2-3; maybe TRBD1 (8 bases). The germline CDR1 and CDR2 sequences are SGHNT and YENEEA. V lost 1 base and J 0 bases, leaving 17 bases between the germline ends. The CDR3 spans 18 residues. In DNA, the CDR3 is TGTGCCAGCAGCTTAGGAGCGGGGACAGGAACTAGCACAGATACGCAGTATTTT. It yields the protein CASSLGAGTGTSTDTQYF.

This sequence joins TRBV5-1 and TRBJ1-1; 9 bases are a match to TRBD1. The V segment lost 5 bases and the J segment 2 bases; nucleotides outside the gene matches: 4. There are 14 residues in the CDR3. Germline CDR1 SGHRS, CDR2 YFSETQ. CDR3 in amino acids: CASRMTGGNTEAFF. In DNA, the CDR3 is TGCGCCAGCAGAATGACAGGGGGAAACACTGAAGCTTTCTTT.

The V gene is TRBV27, the J gene TRBJ2-7, with TRBD2 matching 12 bases. J was trimmed by 7 bases and V by 6 bases; bases with no gene match: 7. The CDR3 is 14 amino acids. CDR1 MNHEY and CDR2 SMNVEV come from the germline V gene (reference sequence). CDR3 sequence (DNA): TGTGCCAGCAGGCTAGCGGGAGGGCCGGGGGAGCAGTACTTC. Translating it yields CASRLAGGPGEQYF.

The chain uses TRBV11-2 and TRBJ2-1, with 13 bases matching TRBD2. This CDR3 spans 13 amino acids. Germline V lookup: CDR1 SGHAT, CDR2 FQNNGV. Trimming removed 5 bases from V and 12 bases from J; junction bases left unmatched: 4. The CDR3 reads CASSLGLAGSQFF. The CDR3, as DNA: TGTGCCAGCAGCCTGGGACTAGCGGGATCGCAGTTCTTC.

Only a few counts were recorded for this clone. The chain carries TRBV7-9 and TRBJ2-7; the D gene is possibly TRBD1 (6 bases). This CDR3 contains 15 residues. V was shortened by 5 bases and J by 0 bases, with 14 bases between the two germline ends. Germline V gives CDR1 SEHNR, CDR2 FQNEAQ (reference sequence). CDR3 DNA sequence: TGTGCCAGCAGCCTCCAAGGGGGAAGCTCCTACGAGCAGTACTTC. Residues: CASSLQGGSSYEQYF.

CDR3 nucleotides: TGTGCCAGCAGCGTAGTTATTGCCAGGGGGTGGAATCAGCCCCAGCATTTT. Encoded protein: CASSVVIARGWNQPQHF. The J gene is TRBJ1-5, the V gene TRBV9; 7 nucleotides agree with TRBD1. The CDR3 runs 17 residues. The germline gives CDR1 SGDLS, CDR2 YYNGEE. Trimming cost V 0 bases and J 4 bases; bases outside gene matches: 10.

The chain has TRBV27 and TRBJ1-5, with 9 bases aligning to TRBD1. Germline V lookup: CDR1 MNHEY, CDR2 SMNVEV (reference sequence). J lost 4 bases, V lost 6 bases, and 7 bases had no gene match. The CDR3 length is 15 residues. CDR3 DNA: TGTGCCAGCAGGCCGGGACAGGGAGGGAATCAGCCCCAGCATTTT. It codes for CASRPGQGGNQPQHF.

This chain joins TRBV6-4 and TRBJ2-7; 9 bases are shared with TRBD2. Germline V lookup: CDR1 MRHNA, CDR2 SNTAGT. The CDR3 contains 15 residues. With V trimmed by 0 bases and J by 6 bases, 6 bases remained unmatched. CDR3 sequence reads: CASSDSAGGPGEQYF. For the CDR3, the DNA is TGTGCCAGCAGTGACTCCGCGGGAGGGCCGGGCGAGCAGTACTTC.

The chain combines TRBV2 with TRBJ1-5; unclear D gene. In germline, CDR1 is SNHLY, CDR2 FYNNEI. The germline V and J ends were trimmed by 3 bases and 7 bases, with 13 bases remaining between them. The CDR3 has 14 amino acids. The CDR3 bases are TGTGCCAGCAGTGAGTACAGTCCGGGACAGCCCCAGCATTTT. It is translated as CASSEYSPGQPQHF.

Only one count was recorded for this clone. The chain links TRBV7-9 to TRBJ1-2; D may be TRBD1 (6 bases). Germline CDR1 and CDR2: SEHNR and FQNEAQ (reference sequence). The CDR3 covers 14 residues. The V end lost 3 bases, the J end lost 5 bases, and 13 bases lay between the germline ends. The DNA for the CDR3 is TGTGCCAGCAGCTTGGGGCGGACAGCTTATGGCTACACCTTC. It yields the protein CASSLGRTAYGYTF.

The rearrangement links TRBV5-6 to TRBJ1-4; D not resolved. CDR3 length equals 14 residues. Trimming cost V 4 bases and J 6 bases, with 13 bases left between them. Germline-derived CDR1 and CDR2 are SGHDT and YYEEEE. CDR3 in amino acids: CASSTPNGDEKLFF. As DNA, the CDR3 is TGTGCCAGCAGCACCCCCAACGGTGATGAAAAACTGTTTTTT.

The J gene is TRBJ2-2, the V gene TRBV7-2, with no clear D. The CDR3 consists of 14 residues. From germline, CDR1 is SGHTA and CDR2 FQGNSA. Trimming pared 5 bases from V and 3 bases from J, leaving 10 bases between. The DNA of the CDR3 is TGTGCCAGCAGCCTCCTCCACTACACCGGGGAGCTGTTTTTT. Its translation is CASSLLHYTGELFF.

The chain is built from TRBV30 and TRBJ1-5; TRBD1 aligns across 7 bases. The V gene end was trimmed by 3 bases and the J gene end by 4 bases; junction bases not matched to a gene: 3. CDR1 GTSNPN and CDR2 SVGIG come from the germline V gene (reference sequence). This CDR3 is 13 amino acids long. For the CDR3, the DNA is TGTGCCTGGAGCGAGGACAGGAATCAGCCCCAGCATTTT. Translation gives CAWSEDRNQPQHF. The full variable domain, with the rest looked up from reference TRBV30 and TRBJ1-5, is SQTIHQWPATLVQPVGSPLSLECTVEGTSNPNLYWYRQAAGRGLQLLFYSVGIGQISSEVPQNLSASRPQDRQFILSSKKLLLSDSGFYLCAWSEDRNQPQHFGDGTRLSIL.

The chain combines TRBV18 with TRBJ1-2; 10 nucleotides match TRBD1. This CDR3 has 15 residues. The V gene end was trimmed by 6 bases and the J gene end by 7 bases; junction bases not matched to a gene: 11. The germline V gene encodes CDR1 KGHSH and CDR2 LQKENI. CDR3 DNA: TGTGCCAGCTCCCTCGAGGGACAGGGGATCAGTGGCTACACCTTC. Protein product: CASSLEGQGISGYTF.

The V gene is TRBV4-1, the J gene TRBJ2-1; TRBD2 matches at 8 bases. J gave up 7 bases and V 2 bases, and 16 bases lay outside the gene matches. The CDR3 spans 18 residues. Germline V gene lookup returns CDR1 MGHRA and CDR2 YSYEKL. The CDR3 DNA sequence: TGCGCCAGCAGCCAATCGCGCTTAGTAACCGGGAGGGGAAATGAGCAGTTCTTC. This codes for CASSQSRLVTGRGNEQFF.